The T cell receptor beta chain described here comes from a study of T-cell reconstitution after alpha-beta-depleted transplantation in children (dated by TCRdb to 2016 to 2017). As for the study more broadly: Using TCR repertoire profiling, the study quantitatively followed how T-cell immune reconstitution unfolded in children after TCRalphabeta/CD19-depleted allogeneic hematopoietic cell transplantation.

Library generation was performed with PCR. Sequenced on an Illumina HiSeq 2500. TCR library preparation used molecular barcoding, with unique molecular identifiers applied to normalize quantification of the TCRbeta repertoire. TCRdb handled the public reads itself, with Q25 trimming in fastp and clone calling in MiXCR, and kept productive beta chains. Rows merge per CDR3 protein into single entries with the most common DNA and genes. The sample table contains about 580,000 distinct CDR3 sequences; only one count was recorded for 23% of them. The ten largest clones capture roughly 13% of the sample. This specimen's treatment or condition label, interpreted: allogeneic hematopoietic cell transplantation with graft depleted of TCRalphabeta T cells and CD19 B cells. The children who served as transplant recipients had been given grafts of TCRalphabeta/CD19-depleted allogeneic hematopoietic cells. Reading from cysteine to phenylalanine, the CDR3 counts 13 amino acids. The DNA shown is the 39-base CDR3, in frame from base 1. CDR1 and CDR2, looked up from the germline V gene, are SQVTM and ANQGSEA. From V the trimming removes 6 bases and from J it removes 5 bases, while the gene matches leave 6 bases of the junction unaccounted for.

Results the study describes overall, beyond this receptor: The apparently early recovery of alphabetaT-cell counts about two months after transplant reportedly depended on only several hundred rapidly expanded clones that came from non-depleted graft cells. Over subsequent months, a decline in hyperexpanded clone frequencies was noted, and after one year, T-cell counts and TCRbeta diversity were mostly ascribed to newly produced T cells. In some patients, the high TCRbeta diversity seen at day 60 was put down to recipient T cells and intrathymic progenitors that had survived conditioning.

This clonotype has just a few counts. The antigen it binds to is not known. Base qualities are missing; no much larger clone stands one base away. This specimen consisted of PBMCs, mostly from graft donor cells, obtained 360 days after TCRalphabeta/CD19-depleted stem cell transplant. The receptor was isolated from a boy under two years old who had a stem cell transplant for acute myeloid leukemia, so the T cells may come from the graft donor. The chain joins TRBV29-1 to TRBJ2-2, with 7 bases in between that match TRBD1. The DNA is as follows: TGCAGCGTGGGAGCGACAGGGACCGGGGAGCTGTTTTTT. This codes for CSVGATGTGELFF.